These 23 T cell receptor beta chains share one sample of origin, sequenced in a study of cytomegalovirus exposure and HLA in healthy donors (dated by TCRdb to the late 2010s). Library construction relied on the immunoSEQ multiplex PCR assay. A mixture of 60 forward primers for TCR Vbeta segments and 13 reverse primers for TCR Jbeta segments was used in the multiplex PCR. TCRdb took over this immuneACCESS table, retaining in-frame rearrangements with V and J assigned. Such tables are incomplete; in checked studies, under half of the missing clones stem from an unresolved V gene, and the remainder is unexplained. Counted in this sample were about 160,000 clones; 60% to 85% of them appeared once. 3.7% of the sample rests with the top ten. Material: PBMCs. Receptors originate from a man aged 30 to 45 in good health and CMV-seropositive.

The V and J genes are TRBV19 and TRBJ1-6; a weak D match, TRBD1 (5 bases). Germline lookup yields CDR1 LNHDA and CDR2 SQIVND (reference sequence). Between the trimmed V and J ends, which lost 4 bases and 5 bases, there was a span of 12 bases. The CDR3 loop spans 15 amino acids. The CDR3: CASSSGTGNNSPLHF. CDR3 coding DNA: TGTGCCAGTAGTAGCGGGACGGGTAATAATTCACCCCTCCACTTT.

A note on this clone: At the DNA level, this CDR3 is encoded by other sequences in the same sample as well. The V and J genes are TRBV30 and TRBJ1-5, with D possibly TRBD1 on 6 matching bases. The germline V gene has CDR1 GTSNPN and CDR2 SVGIG (reference sequence). The CDR3 sequence is 13 residues long. V was cut by 3 bases and J by 0 bases, with 6 bases left in between. The CDR3 spells CAWSRGSNQPQHF. DNA of the CDR3: TGTGCCTGGAGCAGGGGTAGCAATCAGCCCCAGCATTTT.

This clone came up once. The V call is TRBV27, the J call TRBJ2-1, with 7 bases fitting TRBD2. CDR3 length: 13 residues. V dropped 5 bases and J dropped 8; count of bases not matched to a gene: 6. The V gene's germline CDR1 is MNHEY and CDR2 SMNVEV (reference sequence). The CDR3 DNA sequence: TGTGCCAGCAGTGAGCTAGCGGACGATGAGCAGTTCTTC. Encoded protein: CASSELADDEQFF.

This clone was detected only once. V usage is TRBV28 and J usage is TRBJ1-1; tentatively, D is TRBD1 (6 bases). Germline V lookup: CDR1 MDHEN, CDR2 SYDVKM. The ends were cut back, 10 bases at V and 4 bases at J, with 19 bases in the middle. CDR3 size: 14 residues. Here the CDR3 reads CATMPGTIGTEAFF. The CDR3 nucleotides are TGTGCCACCATGCCCGGGACAATCGGCACTGAAGCTTTCTTT.

The rearrangement uses TRBV6-5 and TRBJ2-1; TRBD2 agrees at 7 bases. With V trimmed by 2 bases and J by 3 bases, 4 bases remained unmatched. The CDR3 totals 15 residues. CDR1 is MNHEY, CDR2 SVGAGI, per germline. The CDR3 reads CASSYSPSGYNEQFF. The CDR3, as DNA: TGTGCCAGCAGTTACAGCCCTAGCGGCTACAATGAGCAGTTCTTC.

The gene calls are TRBV25-1 and TRBJ2-2; D is uncertain. CDR3 size: 15 residues. Germline assignment: CDR1 MGHDK and CDR2 SYGVNS. V lost 5 bases and J 0 bases, leaving 10 bases between the germline ends. The CDR3 is CASSPTIPNTGELFF. The CDR3 nucleotides are TGTGCCAGCAGTCCCACAATTCCGAACACCGGGGAGCTGTTTTTT.

The chain has TRBV7-2 and TRBJ1-4; 9 bases line up with TRBD1. J lost 5 bases, V lost 4 bases, and 5 bases had no gene match. The CDR3 extends over 15 amino acids. Germline V gives CDR1 SGHTA, CDR2 FQGNSA. In nucleotides, the CDR3 is TGTGCCAGCAGCTCAGAAGGACAGGGGAATGAAAAACTGTTTTTT. Amino acid sequence: CASSSEGQGNEKLFF.

This clone is a singleton in its sample. The V call is TRBV9, the J call TRBJ2-3, with 8 bases fitting TRBD2. Looked up from germline, CDR1 is SGDLS and CDR2 is YYNGEE. With V trimmed by 4 bases and J by 5 bases, 9 bases remained unmatched. The CDR3 is made up of 15 amino acids. CDR3 amino acids: CASSSRGGLGDTQYF. The CDR3 nucleotides are TGTGCCAGCAGCTCTCGGGGGGGCCTTGGAGATACGCAGTATTTT.

The J gene is TRBJ1-4, the V gene TRBV19; TRBD1 matches at 8 bases. CDR3 length: 15 amino acids. The V gene end was trimmed by 5 bases and the J gene end by 6 bases; junction bases not matched to a gene: 8. In germline, CDR1 is LNHDA, CDR2 SQIVND (reference sequence). CDR3 residues: CASSGGQGSHEKLFF. The CDR3 nucleotides are TGTGCCAGTAGTGGAGGACAGGGAAGCCATGAAAAACTGTTTTTT.

The chain links TRBV6-5 to TRBJ1-4; possible D gene TRBD1, 6 bases. Germline values: CDR1 MNHEY, CDR2 SVGAGI. The CDR3 runs to 15 residues. Trimming pared 0 bases from V and 8 bases from J, leaving 13 bases between. CDR3 amino acids: CASSYSFQGHEKLFF. DNA for the CDR3: TGTGCCAGCAGTTACTCTTTTCAGGGGCACGAAAAACTGTTTTTT.

The chain employs TRBV5-4 and TRBJ2-2; 14 bases match TRBD2. The CDR3 totals 18 residues. The germline V gene has CDR1 SGHNT and CDR2 YYREEE (reference sequence). V shed 4 bases and J 3 bases; nucleotides not matched to a gene: 8. CDR3 in amino acids: CASSPGLAGGIDTGELFF. The CDR3 DNA is TGTGCCAGCAGCCCTGGACTAGCGGGGGGCATTGACACCGGGGAGCTGTTTTTT.

The chain combines TRBV7-6 with TRBJ2-5; 11 nucleotides agree with TRBD2. In germline, CDR1 is SGHVS, CDR2 FNYEAQ. Unmatched junction bases numbered 10, after V lost 5 bases and J lost 5 bases. The CDR3 is made up of 16 amino acids. CDR3 DNA sequence: TGTGCCAGCAGCCCCCCTAGCGGGGGGATCCGGGAGACCCAGTACTTC. This encodes CASSPPSGGIRETQYF.

The chain joins TRBV5-1 to TRBJ2-3; 12 positions agree with TRBD2. The germline V gene encodes CDR1 SGHRS and CDR2 YFSETQ. Germline trimming cut 4 bases from V and 2 bases from J; bases unmatched to any gene: 5. The CDR3 consists of 16 residues. The CDR3 region has the DNA TGCGCCAGCAGCAGATCTAGCGGGGGGGTCACAGATACGCAGTATTTT. This codes for CASSRSSGGVTDTQYF.

The chain is built from TRBV9 and TRBJ2-5; 7 bases are a match to TRBD1. V dropped 3 bases and J dropped 4; count of bases not matched to a gene: 6. The germline CDR1 and CDR2 sequences are SGDLS and YYNGEE. The CDR3 is made up of 14 amino acids. CDR3 sequence (DNA): TGTGCCAGCAGCGGCACCGGGACAGCAGAGACCCAGTACTTC. This gives the protein CASSGTGTAETQYF.

Only a few counts were recorded for this clone. V usage is TRBV7-6 and J usage is TRBJ2-7, with TRBD2 as a possible D gene (5 bases). This CDR3 contains 14 residues. V lost 1 base, J lost 4 bases, and 11 bases lay in between. Germline assignment: CDR1 SGHVS and CDR2 FNYEAQ. CDR3 nucleotides: TGTGCCAGCAGCTTAGGAGGCGGACTTTACGAGCAGTACTTC. Encoded protein: CASSLGGGLYEQYF.

The chain links TRBV5-5 to TRBJ1-6; TRBD1 aligns across 7 bases. In germline, CDR1 is SGHKS, CDR2 YYEKEE (reference sequence). CDR3 length: 15 residues. The V segment lost 4 bases and the J segment 8 bases; nucleotides outside the gene matches: 9. This CDR3 reads CASSPRTGSYSPLHF. In DNA form, the CDR3 reads TGTGCCAGCAGCCCCAGGACAGGAAGCTATTCACCCCTCCACTTT. Combining the CDR3 with reference TRBV5-5 and TRBJ1-6 gives the whole variable domain DAGVTQSPTHLIKTRGQQVTLRCSPISGHKSVSWYQQVLGQGPQFIFQYYEKEERGRGNFPDRFSARQFPNYSSELNVNALLLGDSALYLCASSPRTGSYSPLHFGNGTRLTVT.

Here the CDR3 DNA reads TGTGCCAGCAGTTTGCTATCTTCCACAGATACGCAGTATTTT. It specifies CASSLLSSTDTQYF. The chain uses TRBV27 and TRBJ2-3; D unclear. The CDR3 totals 14 residues. Germline CDR1 is MNHEY and CDR2 is SMNVEV (reference sequence). Trimming shortened V by 3 bases and J by 2 bases, and 9 bases separated the two germline ends.

This clone was detected only once. V is TRBV10-2 and J is TRBJ2-2; 11 nucleotides line up with TRBD2. Germline values: CDR1 WSHSY, CDR2 SAAADI. The CDR3 sequence is 15 residues long. V shed 4 bases and J 4 bases; nucleotides not matched to a gene: 2. The CDR3: CASSVSGGATGELFF. The CDR3 DNA follows: TGCGCCAGCAGTGTTAGCGGGGGGGCCACCGGGGAGCTGTTTTTT.

This chain uses TRBV2 with TRBJ1-5; D is perhaps TRBD1 (5 bases). This CDR3 spans 13 amino acids. Germline assignment: CDR1 SNHLY and CDR2 FYNNEI. V was trimmed by 5 bases and J by 3 bases, leaving 8 bases between them. CDR3 sequence reads: CASSLDINQPQHF. Written as DNA, the CDR3 is TGTGCCAGCAGTCTGGACATCAATCAGCCCCAGCATTTT.

This chain connects TRBV19 to TRBJ1-1; D gene unclear. Looked up from germline, CDR1 is LNHDA and CDR2 is SQIVND (reference sequence). The CDR3 is 13 residues long. Trimming removed 10 bases at V and 2 bases at J, with 14 bases between. The CDR3: CATYHRRNTEAFF. CDR3 nucleotides: TGTGCCACCTACCATAGGAGAAACACTGAAGCTTTCTTT.

The chain combines TRBV30 with TRBJ2-5; D ambiguous. CDR1 GTSNPN and CDR2 SVGIG come from the germline V gene (reference sequence). This CDR3 region has 14 residues. The V end was cut by 2 bases, the J end by 5 bases, with 15 bases between. The CDR3 DNA reads as TGTGCCTGGAGTCCGAGGTCCCCAAGGGAGACCCAGTACTTC. Translation: CAWSPRSPRETQYF.

This clone was seen more than once but under ten times. The V and J genes are TRBV5-1 and TRBJ2-2, with TRBD1 matching 8 bases. The J segment lost 1 base and the V segment lost 4 bases, leaving 3 bases of the junction unmatched. The CDR3 loop spans 15 amino acids. CDR1 is SGHRS, CDR2 YFSETQ, per germline. For the CDR3, the DNA is TGCGCCAGCAGCGGGGGACAGGTGAACACCGGGGAGCTGTTTTTT. It specifies CASSGGQVNTGELFF.

The genes are TRBV30 and TRBJ2-5; 9 bases are shared with TRBD1. The CDR3 loop spans 13 amino acids. V was pared by 4 bases and J by 4 bases, with 4 bases of the junction left unmatched. Germline CDR1 and CDR2: GTSNPN and SVGIG (reference sequence). CDR3 DNA sequence: TGTGCCTGGACCATGACAGGGGGAGAGACCCAGTACTTC. This translates into CAWTMTGGETQYF.